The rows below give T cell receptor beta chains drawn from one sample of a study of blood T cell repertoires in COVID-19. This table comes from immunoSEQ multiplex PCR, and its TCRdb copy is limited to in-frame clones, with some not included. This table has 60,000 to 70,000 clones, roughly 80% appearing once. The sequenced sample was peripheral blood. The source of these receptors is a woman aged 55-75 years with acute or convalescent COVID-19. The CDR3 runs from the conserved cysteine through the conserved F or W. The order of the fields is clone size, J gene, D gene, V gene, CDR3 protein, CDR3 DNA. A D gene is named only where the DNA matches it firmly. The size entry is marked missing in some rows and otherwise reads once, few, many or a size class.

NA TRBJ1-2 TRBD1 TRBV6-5 CASRTGQNYGYTF TGTGCCAGCAGGACGGGACAGAACTATGGCTACACCTTC
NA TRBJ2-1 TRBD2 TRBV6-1 CASSERSGGTAYNEQFF TGTGCCAGCAGTGAAAGAAGCGGGGGAACGGCCTACAATGAGCAGTTCTTC
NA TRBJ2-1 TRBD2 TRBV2 CASSPKLAGASNEQFF TGTGCCAGCAGTCCTAAACTAGCGGGGGCTTCCAATGAGCAGTTCTTC
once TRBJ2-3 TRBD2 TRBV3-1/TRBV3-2 CASSLAGGRGADTQYF TGTGCCAGCTCACTAGCGGGGGGGCGAGGTGCAGATACGCAGTATTTT
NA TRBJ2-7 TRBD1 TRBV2 CASNKPGQEAYEQYF TGTGCCAGCAATAAACCGGGACAGGAGGCCTACGAGCAGTACTTC
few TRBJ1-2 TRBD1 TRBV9 CASSMGQAYGYTF TGTGCCAGCAGCATGGGACAGGCCTATGGCTACACCTTC
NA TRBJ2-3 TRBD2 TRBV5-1 CASSLALGRGGLNTQYF TGCGCCAGCAGCTTGGCCCTAGGGCGGGGGGGCTTGAATACGCAGTATTTT
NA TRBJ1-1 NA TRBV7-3 CASSQGLGTEAFF TGTGCCAGCAGCCAAGGACTGGGCACTGAAGCTTTCTTT
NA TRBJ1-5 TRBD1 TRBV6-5 CASRVQGNQPQHF TGTGCCAGCAGGGTACAGGGGAATCAGCCCCAGCATTTT
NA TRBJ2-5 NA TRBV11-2 CASSLGTSKTQYF TGTGCCAGCAGCTTAGGGACAAGTAAGACCCAGTACTTC
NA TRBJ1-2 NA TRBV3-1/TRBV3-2 CASSQEVTTKGYTF TGTGCCAGCAGCCAAGAAGTCACCACTAAGGGCTACACCTTC
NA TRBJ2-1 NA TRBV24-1 CATSDGQELGRDEQFF TGTGCCACCAGTGATGGGCAGGAATTAGGTAGAGATGAGCAGTTCTTC
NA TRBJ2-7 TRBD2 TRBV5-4 CASRIAGGSYEQYF TGTGCCAGCAGGATAGCGGGGGGCTCCTACGAGCAGTACTTC
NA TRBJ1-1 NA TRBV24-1 CATSDSAAQGKTEAFF TGTGCCACCAGTGACTCGGCGGCACAGGGAAAGACTGAAGCTTTCTTT
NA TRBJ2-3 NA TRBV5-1 CASSLEGDTQYF TGCGCCAGCAGCTTGGAGGGGGATACGCAGTATTTT
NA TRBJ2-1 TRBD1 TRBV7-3 CASSFSGGLNEQFF TGTGCCAGCAGCTTTTCAGGGGGCTTAAATGAGCAGTTCTTC
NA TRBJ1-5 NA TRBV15 CATSRQGNQPQHF TGTGCCACCAGCAGACAGGGCAATCAGCCCCAGCATTTT
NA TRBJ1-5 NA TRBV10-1 CASSGGQGLGQPQHF TGCGCCAGCAGTGGAGGTCAGGGATTGGGTCAGCCCCAGCATTTT
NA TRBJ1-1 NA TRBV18 CASSPTKQVNTEAFF TGTGCCAGCTCACCTACCAAACAGGTGAACACTGAAGCTTTCTTT
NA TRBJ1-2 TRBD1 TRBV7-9 CASSLASGTGERGYTF TGTGCCAGCAGCTTAGCGTCCGGGACAGGGGAGAGGGGCTACACCTTC
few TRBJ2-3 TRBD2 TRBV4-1 CASSIAGGRTDTQYF TGCGCCAGCAGCATAGCGGGGGGGCGCACAGATACGCAGTATTTT
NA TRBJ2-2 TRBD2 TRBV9 CASSVKQRGSTGELFF TGTGCCAGCAGCGTAAAGCAGCGGGGGAGCACCGGGGAGCTGTTTTTT
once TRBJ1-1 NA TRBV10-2 CASSTSTGNTEAFF TGCGCCAGCAGTACCTCCACGGGGAACACTGAAGCTTTCTTT
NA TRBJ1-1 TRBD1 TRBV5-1 CASSPTGGSTEAFF TGCGCCAGCAGCCCGACAGGGGGCTCCACTGAAGCTTTCTTT
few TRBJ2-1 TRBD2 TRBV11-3 CASSFRSGGAGEQFF TGTGCCAGCAGCTTTCGTAGCGGGGGGGCCGGTGAGCAGTTCTTC
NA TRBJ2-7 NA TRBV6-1 CASSEAGGSAYEQYF TGTGCCAGCAGTGAAGCGGGGGGTTCAGCTTACGAGCAGTACTTC
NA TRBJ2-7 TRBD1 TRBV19 CASSPDRARYEQYF TGTGCCAGTAGTCCGGACAGGGCCCGCTACGAGCAGTACTTC
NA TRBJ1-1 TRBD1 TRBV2 CASSDYTGATEAFF TGTGCCAGCAGTGATTACACAGGGGCAACTGAAGCTTTCTTT
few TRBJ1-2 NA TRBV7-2 CASSQAGYGYTF TGTGCCAGCAGCCAAGCGGGGTATGGCTACACCTTC
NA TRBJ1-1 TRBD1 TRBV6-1 CASSELTGGATEAFF TGTGCCAGCAGTGAGCTTACAGGGGGCGCGACTGAAGCTTTCTTT
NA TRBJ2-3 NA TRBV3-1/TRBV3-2 CASSLGLPTDTQYF TGTGCCAGCAGCCTCGGACTACCCACAGATACGCAGTATTTT
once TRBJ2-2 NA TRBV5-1 CASSRLADTGELFF TGCGCCAGCAGCAGATTAGCTGACACCGGGGAGCTGTTTTTT
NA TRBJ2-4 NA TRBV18 CASSRPGPLGGNIQYF TGTGCCAGCTCACGGCCGGGGCCCCTTGGAGGGAACATTCAGTACTTC
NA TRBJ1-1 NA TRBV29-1 CSVEDRARGREAFF TGCAGCGTTGAAGATAGGGCAAGGGGCAGAGAAGCTTTCTTT
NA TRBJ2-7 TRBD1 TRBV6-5 CASSYSIPRTGEKQYF TGTGCCAGCAGTTACTCGATCCCCAGGACAGGTGAAAAGCAGTACTTC
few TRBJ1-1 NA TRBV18 CASSPSRTEAFF TGTGCCAGCTCGCCCTCCAGGACTGAAGCTTTCTTT
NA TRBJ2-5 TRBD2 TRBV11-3 CASSLVGGVQETQYF TGTGCCAGCAGCTTAGTGGGGGGGGTCCAAGAGACCCAGTACTTC
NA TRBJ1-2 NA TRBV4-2 CASSQDEGPYGYTF TGTGCCAGCAGCCAAGATGAGGGCCCCTATGGCTACACCTTC